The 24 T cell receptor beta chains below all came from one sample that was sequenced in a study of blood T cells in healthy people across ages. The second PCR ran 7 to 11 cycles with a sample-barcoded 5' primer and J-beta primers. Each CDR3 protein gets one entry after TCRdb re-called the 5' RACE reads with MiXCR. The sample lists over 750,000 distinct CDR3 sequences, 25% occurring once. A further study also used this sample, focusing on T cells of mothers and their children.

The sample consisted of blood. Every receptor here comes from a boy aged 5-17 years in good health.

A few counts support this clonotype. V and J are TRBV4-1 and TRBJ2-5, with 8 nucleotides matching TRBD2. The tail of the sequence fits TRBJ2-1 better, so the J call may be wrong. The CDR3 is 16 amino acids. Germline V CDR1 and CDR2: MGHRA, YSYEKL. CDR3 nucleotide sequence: TGCGCCAGCAGCCACCCGGTAACTAGCGGCTACAATGAGCAGTTCTTC. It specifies CASSHPVTSGYNEQFF.

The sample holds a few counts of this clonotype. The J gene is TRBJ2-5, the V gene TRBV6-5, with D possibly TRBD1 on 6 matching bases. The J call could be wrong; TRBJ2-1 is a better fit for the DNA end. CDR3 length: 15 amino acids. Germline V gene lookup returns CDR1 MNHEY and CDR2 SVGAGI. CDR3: CASSYGGPAYNEQFF. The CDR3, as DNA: TGTGCCAGCAGTTACGGGGGCCCAGCCTACAATGAGCAGTTCTTC.

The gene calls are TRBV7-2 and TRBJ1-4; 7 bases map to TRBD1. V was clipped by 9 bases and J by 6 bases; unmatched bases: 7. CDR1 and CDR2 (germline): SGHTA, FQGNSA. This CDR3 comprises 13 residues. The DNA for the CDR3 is TGTGCCAGTAGCAAGGGGGCCGATGAAAAACTGTTTTTT. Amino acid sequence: CASSKGADEKLFF.

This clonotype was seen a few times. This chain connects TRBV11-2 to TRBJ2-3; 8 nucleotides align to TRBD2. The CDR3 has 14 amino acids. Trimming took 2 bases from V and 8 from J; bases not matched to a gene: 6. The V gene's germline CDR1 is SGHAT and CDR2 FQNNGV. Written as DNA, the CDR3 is TGTGCCAGCAGCTTAATAGCGGGGAAGGGTACGCAGTATTTT. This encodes CASSLIAGKGTQYF.

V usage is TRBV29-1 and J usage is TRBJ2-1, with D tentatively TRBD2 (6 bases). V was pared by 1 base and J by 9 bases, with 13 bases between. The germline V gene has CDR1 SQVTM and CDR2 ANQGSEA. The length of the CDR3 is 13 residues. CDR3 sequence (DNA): TGCAGCGTTGAAGGAGGGGAGGCGAGTGAGCAGTTCTTC. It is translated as CSVEGGEASEQFF.

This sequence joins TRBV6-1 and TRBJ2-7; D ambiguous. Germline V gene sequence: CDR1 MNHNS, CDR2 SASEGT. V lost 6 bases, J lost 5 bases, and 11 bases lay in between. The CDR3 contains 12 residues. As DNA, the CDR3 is TGTGCCAGCAGGAGGTCCATAAACGAGCAGTACTTC. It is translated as CASRRSINEQYF.

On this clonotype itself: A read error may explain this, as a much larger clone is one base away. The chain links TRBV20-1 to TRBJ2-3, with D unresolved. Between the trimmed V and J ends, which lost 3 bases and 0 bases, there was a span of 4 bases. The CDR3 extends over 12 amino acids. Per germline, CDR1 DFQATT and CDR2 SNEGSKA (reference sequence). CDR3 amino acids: CSASASTDTQYF. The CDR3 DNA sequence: TGCAGTGCTAGTGCTAGCACAGATACGCAGTATTTT.

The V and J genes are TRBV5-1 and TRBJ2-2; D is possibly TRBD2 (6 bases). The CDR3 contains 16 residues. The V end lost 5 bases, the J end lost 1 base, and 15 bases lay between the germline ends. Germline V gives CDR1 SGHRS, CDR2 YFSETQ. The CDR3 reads CASRPPGLGNTGELFF. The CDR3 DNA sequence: TGCGCCAGCAGACCCCCGGGACTGGGGAACACCGGGGAGCTGTTTTTT.

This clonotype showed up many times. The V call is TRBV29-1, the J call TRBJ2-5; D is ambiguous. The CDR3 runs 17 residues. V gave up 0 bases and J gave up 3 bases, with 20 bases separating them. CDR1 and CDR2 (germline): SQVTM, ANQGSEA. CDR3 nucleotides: TGCAGCGTTGAAGACAAACCGACTCGTCGCCTTAAAGAGACCCAGTACTTC. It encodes CSVEDKPTRRLKETQYF.

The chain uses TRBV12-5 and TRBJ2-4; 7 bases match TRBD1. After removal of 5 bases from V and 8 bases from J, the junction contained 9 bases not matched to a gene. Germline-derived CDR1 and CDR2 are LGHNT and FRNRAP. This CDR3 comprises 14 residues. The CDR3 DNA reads TGTGCTAGTGGTGGCGGACAGGCCCCAGACATTCAGTACTTC. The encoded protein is CASGGGQAPDIQYF.

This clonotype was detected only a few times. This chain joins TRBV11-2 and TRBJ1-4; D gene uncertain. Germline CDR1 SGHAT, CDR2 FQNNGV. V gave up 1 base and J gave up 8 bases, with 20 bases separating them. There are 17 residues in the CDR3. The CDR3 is CASSLGVVEGKGEKLFF. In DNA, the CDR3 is TGTGCCAGCAGCTTAGGAGTCGTCGAAGGGAAGGGCGAAAAACTGTTTTTT. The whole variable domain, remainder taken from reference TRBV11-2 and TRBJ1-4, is EAGVAQSPRYKIIEKRQSVAFWCNPISGHATLYWYQQILGQGPKLLIQFQNNGVVDDSQLPKDRFSAERLKGVDSTLKIQPAKLEDSAVYLCASSLGVVEGKGEKLFFGSGTQLSVL.

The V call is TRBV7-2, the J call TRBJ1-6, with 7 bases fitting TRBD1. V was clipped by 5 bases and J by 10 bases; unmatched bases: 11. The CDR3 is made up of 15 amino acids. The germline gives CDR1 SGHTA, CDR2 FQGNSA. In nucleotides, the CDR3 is TGTGCCAGCAGCAAACCGGGACAGTTAGACTCACCCCTCCACTTT. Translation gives CASSKPGQLDSPLHF.

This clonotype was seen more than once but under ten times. The CDR3 DNA sequence: TGTGCCAGCAGCGTGCAGGGACAGAGTTACAATGAGCAGTTCTTC. Translation: CASSVQGQSYNEQFF. J is TRBJ2-1 and V is TRBV9; 7 bases match TRBD1. Germline V gene lookup returns CDR1 SGDLS and CDR2 YYNGEE. The CDR3 spans 15 residues. With 2 bases clipped from V and 4 bases from J, the junction kept 6 bases outside the gene matches.

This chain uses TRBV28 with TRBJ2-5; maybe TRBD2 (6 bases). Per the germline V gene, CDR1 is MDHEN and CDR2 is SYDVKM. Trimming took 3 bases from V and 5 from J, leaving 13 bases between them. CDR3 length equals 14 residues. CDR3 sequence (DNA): TGTGCCAGCAGTTTGGCGGGGCGCGGGGAGACCCAGTACTTC. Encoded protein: CASSLAGRGETQYF.

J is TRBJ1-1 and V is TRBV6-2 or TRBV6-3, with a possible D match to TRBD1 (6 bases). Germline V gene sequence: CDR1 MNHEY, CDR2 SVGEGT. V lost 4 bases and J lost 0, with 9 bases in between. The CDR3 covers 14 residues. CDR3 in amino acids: CASSFRDMNTEAFF. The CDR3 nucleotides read TGTGCCAGCAGTTTCAGGGACATGAACACTGAAGCTTTCTTT.

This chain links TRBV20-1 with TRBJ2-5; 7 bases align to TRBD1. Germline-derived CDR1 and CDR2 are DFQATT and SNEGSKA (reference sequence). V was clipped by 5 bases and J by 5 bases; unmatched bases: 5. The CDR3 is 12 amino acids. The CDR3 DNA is TGCAGTGCTTTTGACAGGGAGGAGACCCAGTACTTC. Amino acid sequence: CSAFDREETQYF.

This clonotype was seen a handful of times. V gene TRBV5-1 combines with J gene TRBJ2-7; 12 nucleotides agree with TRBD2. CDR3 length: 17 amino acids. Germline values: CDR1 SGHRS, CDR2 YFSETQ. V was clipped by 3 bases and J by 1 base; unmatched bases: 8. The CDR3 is CASSSRTSGTYSYEQYF. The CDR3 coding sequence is TGCGCCAGCAGCTCAAGGACTAGCGGGACTTATTCCTACGAGCAGTACTTC. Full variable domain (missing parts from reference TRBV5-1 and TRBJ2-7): KAGVTQTPRYLIKTRGQQVTLSCSPISGHRSVSWYQQTPGQGLQFLFEYFSETQRNKGNFPGRFSGRQFSNSRSEMNVSTLELGDSALYLCASSSRTSGTYSYEQYFGPGTRLTVT.

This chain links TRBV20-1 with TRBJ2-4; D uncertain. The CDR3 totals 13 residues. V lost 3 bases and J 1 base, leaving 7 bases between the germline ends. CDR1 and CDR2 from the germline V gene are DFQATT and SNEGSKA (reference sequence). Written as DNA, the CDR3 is TGCAGTGCTAGTCCGGACGCCAAAAACATTCAGTACTTC. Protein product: CSASPDAKNIQYF.

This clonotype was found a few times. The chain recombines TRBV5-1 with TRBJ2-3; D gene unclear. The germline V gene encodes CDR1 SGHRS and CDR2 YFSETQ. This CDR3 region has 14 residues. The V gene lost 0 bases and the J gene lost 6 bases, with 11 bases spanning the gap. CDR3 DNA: TGCGCCAGCAGCTTGGGATCTCTCAGGGATACGCAGTATTTT. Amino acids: CASSLGSLRDTQYF.

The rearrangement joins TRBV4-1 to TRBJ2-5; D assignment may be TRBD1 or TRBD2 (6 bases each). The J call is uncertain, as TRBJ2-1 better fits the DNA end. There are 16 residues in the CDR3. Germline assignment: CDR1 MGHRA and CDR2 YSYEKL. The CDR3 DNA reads TGCGCCAGCAGCCAGGAGGGGGGAACGCATTTGAATGAGCAGTTCTTC. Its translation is CASSQEGGTHLNEQFF.

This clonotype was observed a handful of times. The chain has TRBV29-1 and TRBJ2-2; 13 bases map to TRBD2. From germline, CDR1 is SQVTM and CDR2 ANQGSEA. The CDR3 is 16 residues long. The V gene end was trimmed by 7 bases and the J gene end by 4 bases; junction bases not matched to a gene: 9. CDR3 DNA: TGCAGCGCTCTACTAGCGGGAGGGCCCAGCACCGGGGAGCTGTTTTTT. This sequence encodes CSALLAGGPSTGELFF.

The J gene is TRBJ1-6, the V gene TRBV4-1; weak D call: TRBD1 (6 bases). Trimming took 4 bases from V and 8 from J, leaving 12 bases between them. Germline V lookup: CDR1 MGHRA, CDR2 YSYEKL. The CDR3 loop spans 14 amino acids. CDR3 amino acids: CASSLQGMDSPLHF. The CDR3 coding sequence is TGCGCCAGCAGCCTCCAGGGGATGGATTCACCCCTCCACTTT.

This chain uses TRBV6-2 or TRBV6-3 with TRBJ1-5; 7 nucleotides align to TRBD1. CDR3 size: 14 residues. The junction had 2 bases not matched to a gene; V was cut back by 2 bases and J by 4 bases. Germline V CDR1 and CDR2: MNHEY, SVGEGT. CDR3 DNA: TGTGCCAGCAGTTACGAGACAGGGAATCAGCCCCAGCATTTT. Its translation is CASSYETGNQPQHF.

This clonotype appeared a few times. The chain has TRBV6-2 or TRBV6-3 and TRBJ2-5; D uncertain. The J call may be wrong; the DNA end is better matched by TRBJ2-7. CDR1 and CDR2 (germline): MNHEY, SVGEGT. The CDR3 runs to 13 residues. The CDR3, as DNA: TGTGCCAGCAGGCCACCGTCGGGCTACGAGCAGTACTTC. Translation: CASRPPSGYEQYF.